The text below deals with one TCR beta chain. Its matching antigen is unknown. The data were obtained in a study of cytomegalovirus exposure and HLA in healthy donors. Study-wide results and limits: The classifier reportedly diagnosed cytomegalovirus status with high specificity and sensitivity.

V shed 8 bases and J 9 bases; nucleotides not matched to a gene: 4. The CDR3 is made up of 11 amino acids. CDR1 and CDR2 (germline): SGDLS, YYNGEE. This table comes from immunoSEQ multiplex PCR, and its TCRdb copy is limited to in-frame clones, with some not included. The sample shows over 110,000 clones, around 86% of them seen only once. The donors were part of the roughly 130-subject validation cohort, which stood apart from the approximately 700-subject first cohort. The rearrangement links TRBV9 to TRBJ2-1; 8 nucleotides match TRBD2. The origin of this receptor is a young man in good health and CMV-seropositive. Sequences were obtained from PBMCs. CDR3 amino acids: CASSGGAEQFF. In DNA form, the CDR3 reads TGTGCCAGTTCCGGGGGGGCTGAGCAGTTCTTC.